This is a list of T cell receptor beta chains from one sample in a study of blood T cell repertoires in COVID-19. Sequenced by immunoSEQ multiplex PCR; TCRdb stores in-frame clones only, minus some. The sample includes tens of thousands of clones, around nine tenths of them seen just once. The sequenced sample consisted of peripheral blood. Receptors originate from a man aged 45-65 years with acute or convalescent COVID-19. Each CDR3 is given with its conserved first and last residue. The D gene is left open where the match is weak. Clone size is shown for a subset of rows, as once, few, many or a class of expanded clone.

d_call clone_size j_call v_call cdr3_nt cdr3_aa
TRBD1 - TRBJ2-3 TRBV5-6 TGTGCCAGCAGCTTGGGCAGGGGGATGGATACGCAGTATTTT CASSLGRGMDTQYF
TRBD1 - TRBJ2-1 TRBV27 TGTGCCAGCAGCCCAGGACAGGGGAGTGCCAATGAGCAGTTCTTC CASSPGQGSANEQFF
TRBD2 once TRBJ2-1 TRBV24-1 TGTGCCACCAGTGGGCCCGGGACTAGCGAGTACAATGAGCAGTTCTTC CATSGPGTSEYNEQFF
TRBD1 - TRBJ2-1 TRBV6-5 TGTGCCAGCAGTTACTCGACAGGGGGCGCATTAATCCGATTCTTC CASSYSTGGALIRFF
- - TRBJ1-1 TRBV6-2/TRBV6-3 TGTGCCAGCAGTTACGCAGGGGTCGAGAGAAGGACTTTCTTT CASSYAGVERRTFF
- - TRBJ1-2 TRBV13 TGTGCCAGCAGCCCACGGACAGCGTATGGCTACACCTTC CASSPRTAYGYTF
- - TRBJ2-5 TRBV6-6 TGTGCCAGCACCGTCGGGGAGACCCAGTACTTC CASTVGETQYF
TRBD2 - TRBJ2-3 TRBV7-3 TGTGCCAGCAGCTCTAGCGGGGGGCCCACAGATACGCAGTATTTT CASSSSGGPTDTQYF
- few TRBJ2-7 TRBV7-9 TGTGCCAGCAGCTTAGGGGCCGAGCAGTACTTC CASSLGAEQYF
TRBD1 - TRBJ2-6 TRBV5-1 TGCGCCAGCAGCTTGGAGACAGGGTCTGGGGCCAACGTCCTGACTTTC CASSLETGSGANVLTF
TRBD1 - TRBJ1-2 TRBV7-9 TGTGCCAGCACCAAGACAGGGGGCTACTATGGCTACACCTTC CASTKTGGYYGYTF